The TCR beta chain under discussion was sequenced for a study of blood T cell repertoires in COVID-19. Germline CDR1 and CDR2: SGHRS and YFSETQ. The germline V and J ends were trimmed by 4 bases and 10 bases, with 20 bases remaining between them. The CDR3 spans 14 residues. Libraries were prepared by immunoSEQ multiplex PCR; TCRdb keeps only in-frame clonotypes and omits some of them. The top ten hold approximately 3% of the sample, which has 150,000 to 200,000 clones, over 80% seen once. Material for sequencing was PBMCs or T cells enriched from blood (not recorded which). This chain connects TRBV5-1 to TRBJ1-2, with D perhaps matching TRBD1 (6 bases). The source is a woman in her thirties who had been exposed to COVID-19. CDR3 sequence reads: CASSPGDRTTDYTF. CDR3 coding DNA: TGCGCCAGCAGCCCAGGGGACCGGACAACCGACTACACCTTC.